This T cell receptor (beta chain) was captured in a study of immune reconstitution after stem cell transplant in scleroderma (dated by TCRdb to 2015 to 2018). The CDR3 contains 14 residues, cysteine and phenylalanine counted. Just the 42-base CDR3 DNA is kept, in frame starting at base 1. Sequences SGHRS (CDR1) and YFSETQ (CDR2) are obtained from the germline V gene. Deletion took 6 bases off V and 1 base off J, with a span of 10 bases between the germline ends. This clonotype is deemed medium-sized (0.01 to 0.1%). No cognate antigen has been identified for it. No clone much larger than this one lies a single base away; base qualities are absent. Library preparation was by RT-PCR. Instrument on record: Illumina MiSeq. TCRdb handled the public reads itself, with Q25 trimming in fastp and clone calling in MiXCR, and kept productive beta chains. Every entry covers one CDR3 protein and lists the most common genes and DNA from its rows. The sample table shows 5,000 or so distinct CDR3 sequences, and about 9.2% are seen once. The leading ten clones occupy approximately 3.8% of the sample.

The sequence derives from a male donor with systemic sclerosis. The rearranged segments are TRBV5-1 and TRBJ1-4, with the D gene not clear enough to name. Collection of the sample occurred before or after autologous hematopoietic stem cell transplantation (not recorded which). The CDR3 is CASTLGGTNEKLFF. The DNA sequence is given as TGCGCCAGCACCCTGGGAGGAACTAATGAAAAACTGTTTTTT.